Included here is one TCR beta chain sequence, with context. Its antigen is not known. Caucasian adults living in Nashville, Tennessee, provided all samples. The data stem from a study of shared clonotypes between healthy human individuals. Study context: The cohort had two women and a few men, ages 18 to 49.

The study's findings and limits: Among several donors, approximately 4.6% of naive CD4 clonotypes were found in common. What naive subsets generally showed was a larger estimated richness than memory subsets showed.

TCRdb's copy holds only in-frame clones and misses some; the assay was immunoSEQ multiplex PCR. This sample has over 2 million clones, with 85% to 95% found just once. The germline CDR1 and CDR2 sequences are SGHDN and FVKESK. The V end was cut by 6 bases, the J end by 7 bases, with 7 bases between. This CDR3 is built from 11 residues. The sequenced sample was naive CD4+ T cells from PBMCs. Subset here: CD45RA+ positively selected. This sequence joins TRBV14 and TRBJ2-1; D uncertain. The clonotype originates from a man between 18 and 35 years old in good health. Some clones in this sample may be carry-over from other donors' samples. CDR3 protein: CASSSRNEQFF. As DNA, the CDR3 is TGTGCCAGCAGTTCCCGAAATGAGCAGTTCTTC.